This T cell receptor beta chain was obtained from a study of shared clonotypes between healthy human individuals. Germline CDR1 ENHRY, CDR2 SYGVKD. V was clipped by 4 bases and J by 1 base, with 11 bases between them. The CDR3 consists of 14 residues. Repertoires were generated with immunoSEQ multiplex PCR, while TCRdb's copy carries only in-frame clones and drops some. The profile shows a few million clones, around 90% of them singletons. This clonotype was obtained from a man younger than 35 in good health. This chain joins TRBV10-3 and TRBJ2-7, with D possibly being TRBD1 (6 bases). The specimen sequenced was naive CD4+ T cells sorted from blood. Subset reported: CD45RA+ positively selected. The CDR3 protein is CAISVRDTSYEQYF. The CDR3 bases are TGTGCCATCAGTGTCCGGGACACTTCCTACGAGCAGTACTTC.